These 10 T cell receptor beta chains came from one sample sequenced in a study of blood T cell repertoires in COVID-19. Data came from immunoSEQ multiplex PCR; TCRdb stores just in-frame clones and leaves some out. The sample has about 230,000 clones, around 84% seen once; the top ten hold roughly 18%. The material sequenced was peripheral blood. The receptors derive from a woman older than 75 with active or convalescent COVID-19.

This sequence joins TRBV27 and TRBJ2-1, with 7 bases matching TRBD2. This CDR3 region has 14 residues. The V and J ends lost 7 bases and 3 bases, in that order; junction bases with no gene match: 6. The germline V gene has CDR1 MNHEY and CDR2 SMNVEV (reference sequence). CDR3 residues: CASMPKRDYNEQFF. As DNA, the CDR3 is TGTGCCAGCATGCCCAAGCGGGACTACAATGAGCAGTTCTTC.

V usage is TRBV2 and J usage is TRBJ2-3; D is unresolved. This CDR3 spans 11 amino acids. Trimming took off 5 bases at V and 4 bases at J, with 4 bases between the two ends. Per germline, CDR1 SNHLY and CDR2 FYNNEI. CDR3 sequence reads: CASSPADTQYF. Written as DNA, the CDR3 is TGTGCCAGCAGTCCGGCAGATACGCAGTATTTT.

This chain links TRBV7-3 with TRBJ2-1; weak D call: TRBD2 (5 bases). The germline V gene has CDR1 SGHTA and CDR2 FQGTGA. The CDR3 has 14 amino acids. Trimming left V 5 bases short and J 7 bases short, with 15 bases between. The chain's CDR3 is CASSTRGLDNEQFF. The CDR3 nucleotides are TGTGCCAGCAGCACGCGAGGACTGGATAATGAGCAGTTCTTC. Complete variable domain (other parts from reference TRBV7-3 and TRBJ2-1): GAGVSQTPSNKVTEKGKYVELRCDPISGHTALYWYRQSLGQGPEFLIYFQGTGAADDSGLPNDRFFAVRPEGSVSTLKIQRTERGDSAVYLCASSTRGLDNEQFFGPGTRLTVL.

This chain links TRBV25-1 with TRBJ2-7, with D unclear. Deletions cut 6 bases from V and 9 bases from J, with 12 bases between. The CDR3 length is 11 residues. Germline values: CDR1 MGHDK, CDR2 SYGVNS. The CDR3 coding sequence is TGTGCCAGCAGCCACAGTGAGAGGCAGTACTTC. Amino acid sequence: CASSHSERQYF.

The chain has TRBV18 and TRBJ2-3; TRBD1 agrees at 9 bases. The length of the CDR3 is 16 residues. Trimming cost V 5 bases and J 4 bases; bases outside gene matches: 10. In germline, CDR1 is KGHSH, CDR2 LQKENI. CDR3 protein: CASSFLSGQGPDTQYF. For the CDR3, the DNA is TGTGCCAGCTCATTCCTTTCGGGACAGGGACCAGATACGCAGTATTTT.

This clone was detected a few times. The chain's CDR3 is CAISGSDNEQFF. CDR3 DNA: TGTGCCATCTCGGGGTCGGACAATGAGCAGTTCTTC. The V and J genes are TRBV10-3 and TRBJ2-1; D perhaps matches TRBD2 (5 bases). The germline CDR1 and CDR2 sequences are ENHRY and SYGVKD. V was cut by 8 bases and J by 5 bases, with 10 bases left in between. The CDR3 covers 12 residues.

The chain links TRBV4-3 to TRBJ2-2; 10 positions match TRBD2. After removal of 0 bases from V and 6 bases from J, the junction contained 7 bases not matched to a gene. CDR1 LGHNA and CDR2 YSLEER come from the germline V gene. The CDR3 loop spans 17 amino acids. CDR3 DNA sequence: TGCGCCAGCAGCCAAGAGGTACTAGCGGGACGTTCCGGGGAGCTGTTTTTT. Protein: CASSQEVLAGRSGELFF.

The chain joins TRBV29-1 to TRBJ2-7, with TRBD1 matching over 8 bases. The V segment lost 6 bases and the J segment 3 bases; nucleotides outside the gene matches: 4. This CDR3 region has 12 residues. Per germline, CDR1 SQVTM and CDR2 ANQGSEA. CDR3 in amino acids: CSVVTGGYEQYF. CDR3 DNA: TGCAGCGTGGTAACAGGGGGCTACGAGCAGTACTTC.

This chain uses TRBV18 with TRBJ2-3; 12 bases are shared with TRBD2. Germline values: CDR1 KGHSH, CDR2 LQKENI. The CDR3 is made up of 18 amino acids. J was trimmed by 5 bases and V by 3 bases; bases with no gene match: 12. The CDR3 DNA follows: TGTGCCAGCTCACCCACGCCAGGACTAGCGGGACGGAAAGATACGCAGTATTTT. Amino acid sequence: CASSPTPGLAGRKDTQYF.

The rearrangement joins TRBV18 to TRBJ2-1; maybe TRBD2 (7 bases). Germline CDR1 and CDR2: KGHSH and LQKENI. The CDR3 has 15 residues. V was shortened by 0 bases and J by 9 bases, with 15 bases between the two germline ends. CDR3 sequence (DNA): TGTGCCAGCTCACCACCGCGGGGGCAGTGGGGTGAGCAGTTCTTC. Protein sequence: CASSPPRGQWGEQFF.